Shown below are 25 T cell receptor beta chains from a single sample sequenced in a study of shared clonotypes between healthy human individuals. Sequencing used immunoSEQ multiplex PCR; TCRdb keeps in-frame clones, though not all of them. The sample holds over a million clones; 65% to 75% are singletons and the top ten take approximately 1.5%. The sequenced sample was memory CD4+ T cells sorted from blood. Subset denoted: CD45RA-negative fraction. Receptors originate from a young man in good health.

This chain links TRBV2 with TRBJ2-1; TRBD2 might be the D (5 bases). The V end lost 4 bases, the J end lost 0 bases, and 10 bases lay between the germline ends. The germline V gene encodes CDR1 SNHLY and CDR2 FYNNEI. This CDR3 spans 15 amino acids. This chain's CDR3 is CASSVEGSSYNEQFF. The CDR3 nucleotides are TGTGCCAGCAGTGTTGAGGGCAGCTCCTACAATGAGCAGTTCTTC. The entire variable domain, with the rest obtained from reference TRBV2 and TRBJ2-1, is as follows: EPEVTQTPSHQVTQMGQEVILRCVPISNHLYFYWYRQILGQKVEFLVSFYNNEISEKSEIFDDQFSVERPDGSNFTLKIRSTKLEDSAMYFCASSVEGSSYNEQFFGPGTRLTVL.

This clone occurred many times. The V and J genes are TRBV2 and TRBJ2-2; D perhaps matches TRBD1 (6 bases). From germline, CDR1 is SNHLY and CDR2 FYNNEI. The CDR3 covers 14 residues. Trimming removed 11 bases at V and 4 bases at J, with 17 bases between. In nucleotides, the CDR3 is TGTGCCGCTAGAGGGGGAGAATTCACCGGGGAGCTGTTTTTT. This encodes CAARGGEFTGELFF.

As to this clone: This sample also contains other DNA sequences that code for the same CDR3. The chain employs TRBV4-1 and TRBJ2-5, with 7 nucleotides matching TRBD2. Trimming cost V 3 bases and J 4 bases; bases outside gene matches: 2. The CDR3 length is 13 residues. CDR1 MGHRA and CDR2 YSYEKL come from the germline V gene. CDR3 bases: TGCGCCAGCAGCCAGGTAGCGGGAGAGACCCAGTACTTC. Residues: CASSQVAGETQYF.

V gene TRBV10-3 combines with J gene TRBJ1-4, with 10 bases that match TRBD1. The junction had 2 bases not matched to a gene; V was cut back by 0 bases and J by 7 bases. Germline loops: CDR1 ENHRY, CDR2 SYGVKD. CDR3 length: 15 residues. The CDR3 nucleotides read TGTGCCATCAGTGAGTCGGGGACAGGGGTTGAAAAACTGTTTTTT. It specifies CAISESGTGVEKLFF.

The rearrangement uses TRBV5-8 and TRBJ1-2, with TRBD1 as a possible D gene (5 bases). The CDR3 consists of 16 residues. Germline V lookup: CDR1 SGHTS, CDR2 YDEGEE. Trimming cost V 4 bases and J 3 bases, with 19 bases left between them. The CDR3 spells CASSGGAALGDYGYTF. The CDR3 DNA follows: TGTGCCAGCAGCGGAGGGGCAGCCCTAGGCGACTATGGCTACACCTTC. Supplemented by reference TRBV5-8 and TRBJ1-2, the full variable domain reads EAGVTQSPTHLIKTRGQQATLRCSPISGHTSVYWYQQALGLGLQFLLWYDEGEERNRGNFPPRFSGRQFPNYSSELNVNALELEDSALYLCASSGGAALGDYGYTFGSGTRLTVV.

In this sample, this clone turned up many times. This chain connects TRBV10-2 to TRBJ1-4; 11 bases map to TRBD1. CDR1 is WSHSY and CDR2 is SAAADI in the germline V gene. V shed 3 bases and J 7 bases; nucleotides not matched to a gene: 10. CDR3 size: 17 residues. The CDR3 reads CASSELRTGGDVEKLFF. In nucleotides, the CDR3 is TGCGCCAGCAGTGAACTACGGACAGGGGGCGACGTTGAAAAACTGTTTTTT.

The chain couples TRBV2 to TRBJ1-1; the match to TRBD1 covers 8 bases. The CDR3 totals 16 residues. CDR1 SNHLY and CDR2 FYNNEI come from the germline V gene. V shed 0 bases, J shed 1 base, and the junction held 4 bases outside the gene matches. CDR3 protein: CASSEARRGRNTEAFF. CDR3 DNA sequence: TGTGCCAGCAGTGAAGCGCGCAGGGGGCGGAACACTGAAGCTTTCTTT.

The chain couples TRBV18 to TRBJ2-1; D may be TRBD1 (6 bases). Germline loops: CDR1 KGHSH, CDR2 LQKENI. This CDR3 comprises 12 residues. With 6 bases removed from V and 9 bases from J, the gap between germline ends came to 12 bases. The CDR3, as DNA: TGTGCCAGCTCGCTTCGGGACACTGAGCAGTTCTTC. It yields the protein CASSLRDTEQFF. Complete variable domain (other parts from reference TRBV18 and TRBJ2-1): NAGVMQNPRHLVRRRGQEARLRCSPMKGHSHVYWYRQLPEEGLKFMVYLQKENIIDESGMPKERFSAEFPKEGPSILRIQQVVRGDSAAYFCASSLRDTEQFFGPGTRLTVL.

The gene calls are TRBV9 and TRBJ1-1, with 8 nucleotides matching TRBD1. The germline CDR1 and CDR2 sequences are SGDLS and YYNGEE. This CDR3 comprises 16 residues. V shed 2 bases, J shed 0 bases, and the junction held 6 bases outside the gene matches. CDR3 nucleotides: TGTGCCAGCAGCGTCGGACAGGGTCGGGTGAACACTGAAGCTTTCTTT. This translates into CASSVGQGRVNTEAFF.

For the CDR3, the DNA is TGCAGCGTTGTCTCAGGCCTCGCGGAGACCCAGTACTTC. Protein: CSVVSGLAETQYF. The chain uses TRBV29-1 and TRBJ2-5; D uncertain. Trimming shortened V by 4 bases and J by 5 bases, and 14 bases separated the two germline ends. The CDR3 consists of 13 residues. From germline, CDR1 is SQVTM and CDR2 ANQGSEA.

The V call is TRBV9, the J call TRBJ2-3, with a possible D match to TRBD1 (7 bases). In germline, CDR1 is SGDLS, CDR2 YYNGEE. The CDR3 is 16 amino acids. V lost 0 bases and J lost 2, with 13 bases in between. CDR3 region: CASSVEEGTATDTQYF. In nucleotides, the CDR3 is TGTGCCAGCAGCGTAGAGGAGGGGACAGCCACAGATACGCAGTATTTT.

The DNA of the CDR3 is TGTGCCAGCAGCTTAGTGGGACAGGGACTGGAAAAACTGTTTTTT. Protein product: CASSLVGQGLEKLFF. The gene calls are TRBV7-2 and TRBJ1-4; TRBD1 aligns across 9 bases. The CDR3 runs 15 residues. Germline loops: CDR1 SGHTA, CDR2 FQGNSA. The ends lost 1 base at V and 8 bases at J; junction bases unmatched: 5.

This chain connects TRBV5-1 to TRBJ1-1; D might be TRBD1 (6 bases). The CDR3 covers 13 residues. Trimming took 3 bases from V and 0 from J, leaving 6 bases between them. Germline CDR1 is SGHRS and CDR2 is YFSETQ. In nucleotides, the CDR3 is TGCGCCAGCAGCTGGGACATGAACACTGAAGCTTTCTTT. Its protein is CASSWDMNTEAFF.

The chain combines TRBV10-2 with TRBJ2-1; D is perhaps TRBD1 or TRBD2 (5 bases each). CDR3 size: 14 residues. Trimming stripped 7 bases from V and 4 bases from J, with 14 bases between. Germline values: CDR1 WSHSY, CDR2 SAAADI. The CDR3 DNA reads as TGCGCCAGCACCCGGGACGCAACTTACAATGAGCAGTTCTTC. This sequence encodes CASTRDATYNEQFF.

The sample holds a few counts of this clone. This chain uses TRBV29-1 with TRBJ1-1, with D perhaps matching TRBD1 (5 bases). Trimming stripped 3 bases from V and 1 base from J, with 9 bases between. Germline V gene data show CDR1 as SQVTM and CDR2 as ANQGSEA. The CDR3 has 13 residues. The DNA for the CDR3 is TGCAGCGTTGAGTCCGGACAGAACACTGAAGCTTTCTTT. As protein: CSVESGQNTEAFF.

This clone has at least ten counts. The chain couples TRBV21-1 to TRBJ1-2. TRBV21-1 is a listed pseudogene. This CDR3 has 10 residues. CDR3 in DNA: TGTGCCAGTCACATGAGTGGCTACACCTTC. As protein: CASHMSGYTF.

The chain recombines TRBV18 with TRBJ1-3; no clear D. The CDR3 has 17 amino acids. V shed 3 bases and J shed 0 bases, with 15 bases lying between them. Per the germline V gene, CDR1 is KGHSH and CDR2 is LQKENI. CDR3 in amino acids: CASSPEILSYSGNTIYF. CDR3 nucleotides: TGTGCCAGCTCACCTGAAATCCTATCCTACTCTGGAAACACCATATATTTT.

This chain joins TRBV4-1 and TRBJ2-3; perhaps TRBD2 as D (6 bases). The CDR3 is 16 residues long. Germline-derived CDR1 and CDR2 are MGHRA and YSYEKL. The germline V and J ends were trimmed by 1 base and 5 bases, with 16 bases remaining between them. CDR3 in amino acids: CASSQVPGERLDTQYF. CDR3 nucleotide sequence: TGCGCCAGCAGCCAAGTGCCGGGAGAGCGCTTAGATACGCAGTATTTT.

A remark on this clone: Distinct nucleotide sequences in the sample also encode this CDR3. The genes are TRBV20-1 and TRBJ2-5; D is unresolved. Trimming cost V 3 bases and J 5 bases, with 4 bases left between them. Germline V gene sequence: CDR1 DFQATT, CDR2 SNEGSKA (reference sequence). This CDR3 region has 10 residues. CDR3 sequence (DNA): TGCAGTGCTAGCTCGGAGACCCAGTACTTC. Its protein product is CSASSETQYF.

This clone was seen a handful of times. This chain connects TRBV4-2 to TRBJ1-1; D remains ambiguous. The CDR3 loop spans 15 amino acids. With 1 base removed from V and 4 bases from J, the gap between germline ends came to 13 bases. Germline V CDR1 and CDR2: LGHNA, YNFKEQ. DNA for the CDR3: TGTGCCAGCAGCCAAGTAACGGCGCCGGGCACTGAAGCTTTCTTT. Its translation is CASSQVTAPGTEAFF.

This clone appeared a single time. V gene TRBV6-1 combines with J gene TRBJ1-5; 11 nucleotides agree with TRBD1. This CDR3 is 16 amino acids long. J was trimmed by 1 base and V by 3 bases; bases with no gene match: 2. Per germline, CDR1 MNHNS and CDR2 SASEGT. This CDR3 is CASSERTGGSNQPQHF. The CDR3 DNA reads as TGTGCCAGCAGTGAGAGGACAGGGGGCAGCAATCAGCCCCAGCATTTT.

This clone was seen only a few times. The CDR3: CASSRDRFSEQYF. In nucleotides, the CDR3 is TGTGCCAGCAGTCGGGACCGATTCAGCGAGCAGTACTTC. The V and J genes are TRBV2 and TRBJ2-7, with D tentatively TRBD1 or TRBD2 (5 bases each). CDR1 is SNHLY, CDR2 FYNNEI, per germline. The CDR3 length is 13 residues. V dropped 5 bases and J dropped 6 bases, with 14 bases sitting between them.

Note on this clone: A much larger clone sits a single nucleotide away, making a read error possible. This sequence joins TRBV5-6 and TRBJ1-3; D gene unclear. V was shortened by 4 bases and J by 1 base, with 3 bases between the two germline ends. The CDR3 sequence is 12 residues long. Per germline, CDR1 SGHDT and CDR2 YYEEEE. For the CDR3, the DNA is TGTGCCAGCAGCGCATCTGGAAACACCATATATTTT. Translating gives CASSASGNTIYF.

The chain links TRBV4-3 to TRBJ2-1; unclear D gene. V lost 0 bases and J lost 2, with 17 bases in between. The germline V gene has CDR1 LGHNA and CDR2 YSLEER. The CDR3 sequence is 18 residues long. The CDR3 loop reads CASSQEGRDHAPYNEQFF. The CDR3 nucleotides are TGCGCCAGCAGCCAAGAAGGCCGAGACCATGCTCCCTACAATGAGCAGTTCTTC.

This chain joins TRBV5-6 and TRBJ1-3; D is unresolved. The CDR3 length is 13 residues. Per germline, CDR1 SGHDT and CDR2 YYEEEE. V was cut by 3 bases and J by 4 bases, with 8 bases left in between. This chain's CDR3 is CASSSYPGNTIYF. The CDR3 region has the DNA TGTGCCAGCAGCTCCTACCCGGGAAACACCATATATTTT. Variable domain in full (rest from reference TRBV5-6 and TRBJ1-3): DAGVTQSPTHLIKTRGQQVTLRCSPKSGHDTVSWYQQALGQGPQFIFQYYEEEERQRGNFPDRFSGHQFPNYSSELNVNALLLGDSALYLCASSSYPGNTIYFGEGSWLTVV.